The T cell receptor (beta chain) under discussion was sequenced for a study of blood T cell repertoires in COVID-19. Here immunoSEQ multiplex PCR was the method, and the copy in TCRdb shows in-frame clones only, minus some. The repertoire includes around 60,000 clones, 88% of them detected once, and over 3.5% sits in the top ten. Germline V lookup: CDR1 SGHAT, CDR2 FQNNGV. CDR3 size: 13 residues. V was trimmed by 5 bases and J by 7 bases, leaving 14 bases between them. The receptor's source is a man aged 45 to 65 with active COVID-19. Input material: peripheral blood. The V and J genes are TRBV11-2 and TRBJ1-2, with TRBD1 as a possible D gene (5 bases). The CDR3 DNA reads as TGTGCCAGCAGCGCTCAGGGTTTTGCTGGCTACACCTTC. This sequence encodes CASSAQGFAGYTF.